The next 18 T cell receptor beta chains were all read from a single sample in a study of T-cell reconstitution after alpha-beta-depleted transplantation in children. Unique molecular identifiers were incorporated during preparation of the TCRbeta library. From the PCR reads, TCRdb called clonotypes with MiXCR, one entry per CDR3 protein. The data hold just over 950,000 distinct CDR3 sequences, with roughly 31% observed a single time. Sample: PBMCs, mostly from graft donor cells, taken 360 days after TCRalphabeta/CD19-depleted stem cell transplant. Receptors were obtained from a boy younger than two who had a stem cell transplant for SCID, so the T cells may come from the graft donor.

The genes are TRBV7-2 and TRBJ2-4, with D perhaps assigned TRBD1 or TRBD2 (5 bases each). Germline CDR1 is SGHTA and CDR2 is FQGNSA. V lost 1 base, J lost 5 bases, and 12 bases lay in between. CDR3 size: 15 residues. CDR3 protein: CASSLDPGTQNIQYF. The DNA of the CDR3 is TGTGCCAGCAGCTTAGACCCGGGGACCCAAAACATTCAGTACTTC. Full variable domain (outside the CDR3, taken from reference TRBV7-2 and TRBJ2-4): GAGVSQSPSNKVTEKGKDVELRCDPISGHTALYWYRQSLGQGLEFLIYFQGNSAPDKSGLPSDRFSAERTGGSVSTLTIQRTQQEDSAVYLCASSLDPGTQNIQYFGAGTRLSVL.

This rearrangement joins TRBV13 to TRBJ1-6; D is perhaps TRBD1 (5 bases). This CDR3 is built from 14 residues. CDR1 and CDR2 (germline): PRHDT, FYEKMQ (reference sequence). V was trimmed by 5 bases and J by 7 bases, leaving 12 bases between them. DNA for the CDR3: TGTGCCAGCAGCGGTGGCAGGGAAAATTCACCCCTCCACTTT. Protein sequence: CASSGGRENSPLHF.

This rearrangement joins TRBV20-1 to TRBJ1-5; D unclear. The CDR3 has 13 residues. Trimming left V 3 bases short and J 0 bases short, with 6 bases between. Germline V CDR1 and CDR2: DFQATT, SNEGSKA (reference sequence). The CDR3 nucleotides read TGCAGTGCTAGCGGGTATAGCAATCAGCCCCAGCATTTT. Translating gives CSASGYSNQPQHF.

The sample holds a few counts of this clonotype. This chain joins TRBV12-3 or TRBV12-4 and TRBJ2-7; weak D call: TRBD1 (6 bases). The CDR3 length is 15 residues. Between the trimmed V and J ends, which lost 4 bases and 5 bases, there was a span of 18 bases. CDR3: CASSSPYPTGNEQYF. CDR3 nucleotide sequence: TGTGCCAGCAGTTCCCCCTACCCTACAGGGAACGAGCAGTACTTC.

This clonotype was seen many times. The rearrangement joins TRBV7-3 to TRBJ2-5, with D possibly being TRBD1 (5 bases). The CDR3 covers 14 residues. V was cut by 5 bases and J by 0 bases, with 10 bases left in between. CDR1 is SGHTA, CDR2 FQGTGA, per germline. Here the CDR3 reads CASSPGPNQETQYF. The CDR3 DNA reads as TGTGCCAGCAGCCCAGGGCCGAACCAAGAGACCCAGTACTTC.

Only a few counts were recorded for this clonotype. The rearrangement links TRBV27 to TRBJ2-7, with TRBD2 matching over 9 bases. The germline CDR1 and CDR2 sequences are MNHEY and SMNVEV (reference sequence). V gave up 2 bases and J gave up 4 bases; unmatched junction bases: 6. The CDR3 is 15 amino acids. CDR3 amino acids: CASSLRRGGAYEQYF. In nucleotides, the CDR3 is TGTGCCAGCAGTTTAAGGCGCGGGGGGGCTTACGAGCAGTACTTC.

V usage is TRBV20-1 and J usage is TRBJ2-3; D assignment may be TRBD1 or TRBD2 (5 bases each). Per the germline V gene, CDR1 is DFQATT and CDR2 is SNEGSKA (reference sequence). CDR3 length equals 13 residues. Trimming cost V 5 bases and J 4 bases, with 13 bases left between them. CDR3 sequence reads: CSAPRGAADTQYF. CDR3 sequence (DNA): TGCAGTGCTCCCCGAGGGGCAGCAGATACGCAGTATTTT.

The gene calls are TRBV7-3 and TRBJ2-6; unclear D gene. CDR3 size: 15 residues. Trimming took 3 bases from V and 4 from J, leaving 10 bases between them. Germline assignment: CDR1 SGHTA and CDR2 FQGTGA. In DNA form, the CDR3 reads TGTGCCAGCAGCTTCCAGAAGGCAGGGGCCAACGTCCTGACTTTC. It is translated as CASSFQKAGANVLTF.

The chain uses TRBV5-5 and TRBJ2-5; 10 bases align to TRBD2. Germline trimming cut 5 bases from V and 5 bases from J; bases unmatched to any gene: 15. The CDR3 is 17 amino acids. Germline values: CDR1 SGHKS, CDR2 YYEKEE (reference sequence). For the CDR3, the DNA is TGTGCCAGCAGTATTGGACTAGCGGTTCCGAGGCGGGAGACCCAGTACTTC. Translated: CASSIGLAVPRRETQYF.

This chain joins TRBV30 and TRBJ2-2; no clear D gene. The CDR3 is made up of 14 amino acids. The germline CDR1 and CDR2 sequences are GTSNPN and SVGIG (reference sequence). Trimming removed 0 bases at V and 1 base at J, with 6 bases between. CDR3 nucleotide sequence: TGTGCCTGGAGTGTACGAAGGAACACCGGGGAGCTGTTTTTT. Translating gives CAWSVRRNTGELFF.

This clonotype was observed a handful of times. The CDR3 DNA reads TGTGCCAGCAGCTTAACCCCAGGGTTGGGCACAGATACGCAGTATTTT. Its protein product is CASSLTPGLGTDTQYF. The chain is built from TRBV7-3 and TRBJ2-3; D may be TRBD1 (5 bases). CDR3 length: 16 residues. V was shortened by 0 bases and J by 1 base, with 11 bases between the two germline ends. Germline CDR1 and CDR2: SGHTA and FQGTGA.

V and J are TRBV7-9 and TRBJ1-1; 8 bases line up with TRBD1. The CDR3 has 17 residues. Trimming cost V 5 bases and J 0 bases; bases outside gene matches: 11. CDR1 and CDR2 (germline): SEHNR, FQNEAQ (reference sequence). The CDR3 bases are TGTGCCAGCAGCGCCCGACAGGGGATGGTAATGAACACTGAAGCTTTCTTT. Encoded protein: CASSARQGMVMNTEAFF.

This chain uses TRBV27 with TRBJ2-3, with TRBD2 matching 13 bases. The CDR3 runs to 15 residues. CDR1 and CDR2 from the germline V gene are MNHEY and SMNVEV (reference sequence). V shed 6 bases, J shed 10 bases, and the junction held 10 bases outside the gene matches. The CDR3 is CASSRLAGGLFPQYF. The CDR3, as DNA: TGTGCCAGCAGCCGACTAGCGGGGGGACTATTTCCGCAGTATTTT.

This clonotype has only a few counts. The chain recombines TRBV12-3 or TRBV12-4 with TRBJ2-5; 13 bases match TRBD2. J gave up 4 bases and V 1 base, and 9 bases lay outside the gene matches. This CDR3 comprises 18 residues. CDR3 DNA sequence: TGTGCCAGCAGTTTAGTGGCAACTAGCGGGGGGGCCGGAGAGACCCAGTACTTC. Protein: CASSLVATSGGAGETQYF.

The chain links TRBV20-1 to TRBJ1-5, with D perhaps matching TRBD1 (6 bases). The CDR3 totals 14 residues. Germline CDR1 is DFQATT and CDR2 is SNEGSKA (reference sequence). V shed 3 bases and J shed 3 bases, with 12 bases lying between them. CDR3 DNA: TGCAGTGCTAGTTTTAGGGGGGTCAATCAGCCCCAGCATTTT. Translation gives CSASFRGVNQPQHF.

This clonotype has more than one count but fewer than ten. V and J are TRBV4-2 and TRBJ2-4; TRBD1 might be the D (5 bases). Germline CDR1 is LGHNA and CDR2 is YNFKEQ. CDR3 length: 16 residues. Trimming took off 0 bases at V and 4 bases at J, with 13 bases between the two ends. As DNA, the CDR3 is TGTGCCAGCAGCCAAGATCGAAGGGGCCCAAAAAACATTCAGTACTTC. Residues: CASSQDRRGPKNIQYF.

This chain links TRBV20-1 with TRBJ2-1, with 7 bases identical to TRBD2. Germline-derived CDR1 and CDR2 are DFQATT and SNEGSKA (reference sequence). The V gene end was trimmed by 2 bases and the J gene end by 10 bases; junction bases not matched to a gene: 11. The CDR3 contains 14 residues. CDR3 nucleotides: TGCAGTGCTAGAAAAGCGGGGCCCCGCGAGGAGCAGTTCTTC. Amino acid sequence: CSARKAGPREEQFF.

The table lists this clonotype with a few counts. The chain uses TRBV12-3 or TRBV12-4 and TRBJ2-6; the match to TRBD1 covers 7 bases. Losses at the gene ends were 3 bases for V and 0 bases for J; bases not matched to a gene: 5. The CDR3 contains 17 residues. Here the CDR3 reads CASSLDRPRSGANVLTF. Here the CDR3 DNA reads TGTGCCAGCAGTTTGGACAGGCCACGCTCTGGGGCCAACGTCCTGACTTTC.